The 14 T cell receptor beta chains reported below all come from one sample, sequenced in a study of T-cell reconstitution after alpha-beta-depleted transplantation in children. Unique molecular identifiers were used in preparing the TCRbeta library. Using its own MiXCR run on the PCR reads, TCRdb lists one record per CDR3 protein. The data contain around 400,000 distinct CDR3 sequences, roughly a tenth of them seen just once; the ten biggest clones take up 4.5% to 7%. The specimen comprised PBMCs from the stem cell graft donor, sampled from the stem cell graft. The origin of the receptors is a human donor who donated a stem cell graft to a child with acute myeloid leukemia.

The chain links TRBV5-6 to TRBJ2-3; possibly TRBD2 for D (6 bases). There are 14 residues in the CDR3. V was pared by 4 bases and J by 11 bases, with 20 bases between. Germline CDR1 reads SGHDT; CDR2 reads YYEEEE. The DNA of the CDR3 is TGTGCCAGCAGCCGGGCGGGGAGCACCCCTCGGCAGTATTTT. This sequence encodes CASSRAGSTPRQYF.

The chain has TRBV13 and TRBJ2-5, with a weak D call TRBD2 (6 bases). V was pared by 4 bases and J by 1 base, with 16 bases between. From germline, CDR1 is PRHDT and CDR2 FYEKMQ (reference sequence). The CDR3 contains 16 residues. This chain's CDR3 is CASSSLRRDFQETQYF. Written as DNA, the CDR3 is TGTGCCAGCAGCTCTTTGCGCCGGGACTTCCAAGAGACCCAGTACTTC. Supplemented by reference TRBV13 and TRBJ2-5, the full variable domain reads AAGVIQSPRHLIKEKRETATLKCYPIPRHDTVYWYQQGPGQDPQFLISFYEKMQSDKGSIPDRFSAQQFSDYHSELNMSSLELGDSALYFCASSSLRRDFQETQYFGPGTRLLVL.

This clonotype was found a few times. The rearrangement joins TRBV11-2 to TRBJ2-1, with D tentatively TRBD2 (5 bases). Germline CDR1 and CDR2: SGHAT and FQNNGV. CDR3 length: 15 residues. V lost 5 bases to trimming and J lost 4 bases, with 15 bases between them. The CDR3 bases are TGTGCCAGCAGCCCCCGGGGAGAGTATTACAATGAGCAGTTCTTC. This gives the protein CASSPRGEYYNEQFF.

A few counts support this clonotype. V usage is TRBV6-2 or TRBV6-3 and J usage is TRBJ2-5; 8 bases line up with TRBD1. V gave up 0 bases and J gave up 5 bases; unmatched junction bases: 8. CDR1 and CDR2 (germline): MNHEY, SVGEGT. This CDR3 is built from 16 residues. The CDR3 DNA is TGTGCCAGCAGTTACTCGAATGCAGGGGGCGCGGAGACCCAGTACTTC. Its translation: CASSYSNAGGAETQYF.

This clonotype was seen a handful of times. The genes are TRBV20-1 and TRBJ2-1; 11 bases line up with TRBD2. The CDR3 runs to 15 residues. CDR1 and CDR2 from the germline V gene are DFQATT and SNEGSKA (reference sequence). V shed 1 base and J 8 bases; nucleotides not matched to a gene: 7. Here the CDR3 reads CSARGSGREGDEQFF. CDR3 sequence (DNA): TGCAGTGCTAGAGGTAGCGGGAGGGAGGGGGATGAGCAGTTCTTC.

This clonotype occurred a few times. The genes are TRBV29-1 and TRBJ2-3, with D uncertain. The CDR3 is 14 amino acids. V lost 7 bases to trimming and J lost 0 bases, with 14 bases between them. Germline CDR1 is SQVTM and CDR2 is ANQGSEA. CDR3 loop: CSAGRPLSTDTQYF. The DNA for the CDR3 is TGCAGCGCCGGACGGCCGCTTAGCACAGATACGCAGTATTTT.

In this sample, this clonotype turned up many times. This sequence joins TRBV12-3 or TRBV12-4 and TRBJ2-2; either TRBD1 or TRBD2 may fit D (5 bases each). This CDR3 comprises 12 residues. V was pared by 3 bases and J by 13 bases, with 12 bases between. CDR3: CASSFDRGGLFF. CDR3 coding DNA: TGTGCCAGCAGTTTTGACCGGGGCGGGCTGTTTTTT.

This clonotype was detected ten times or more. V is TRBV9 and J is TRBJ1-2; 11 bases line up with TRBD1. Germline V lookup: CDR1 SGDLS, CDR2 YYNGEE. V trimming: 6 bases; J trimming: 7 bases; junction bases outside the gene matches: 17. This CDR3 comprises 17 residues. The DNA for the CDR3 is TGTGCCAGCACCTCCTCCAGCTGGACAGGGGGCTTGGGTGGCTACACCTTC. Protein sequence: CASTSSSWTGGLGGYTF.

Ten or more counts support this clonotype. This rearrangement joins TRBV5-5 to TRBJ2-7; TRBD2 might be the D (5 bases). Per the germline V gene, CDR1 is SGHKS and CDR2 is YYEKEE (reference sequence). Trimming removed 0 bases from V and 2 bases from J, with 9 bases in between. The CDR3 totals 14 residues. The CDR3 DNA reads TGTGCCAGCAGCTTGGCCGGGAATACCTACGAGCAGTACGTC. Protein product: CASSLAGNTYEQYV.

This clonotype was observed many times. The chain couples TRBV21-1 to TRBJ1-1; the DNA was not compared with TRBD1, the D call given in the table. TRBV21-1 counts as a pseudogene. The CDR3 covers 14 residues. The CDR3 nucleotides read TGTGCCAGCAGCAAGGGGGCCGGGAACACTGAAGCTTTCTTT. As protein: CASSKGAGNTEAFF.

The V call is TRBV5-6, the J call TRBJ2-5; 10 bases match TRBD2. Trimming at V came to 5 bases and at J to 9 bases, leaving 13 bases not matched to a gene. In germline, CDR1 is SGHDT, CDR2 YYEEEE. The CDR3 is 15 amino acids. CDR3 DNA: TGTGCCAGCAGTCAAGGACTAGCGGCTACCTGGGCCCAGTACTTC. This gives the protein CASSQGLAATWAQYF.

In DNA form, the CDR3 reads TGTGCCAGCAGCGCGACAGGGCTACATAATTCACCCCTCCACTTT. Translation: CASSATGLHNSPLHF. J is TRBJ1-6 and V is TRBV9; 7 bases are shared with TRBD1. CDR1 and CDR2 (germline): SGDLS, YYNGEE. This CDR3 spans 15 amino acids. J was trimmed by 5 bases and V by 3 bases; bases with no gene match: 5.

This clonotype was observed at least ten times. The CDR3: CASSLGSRSNTEAFF. The DNA of the CDR3 is TGCGCCAGCAGCTTGGGTTCCAGATCGAACACTGAAGCTTTCTTT. The chain links TRBV5-1 to TRBJ1-1, with no clear D. The CDR3 is 15 amino acids. The V end lost 0 bases, the J end lost 1 base, and 10 bases lay between the germline ends. Germline values: CDR1 SGHRS, CDR2 YFSETQ.

This clonotype has only a few counts. This chain joins TRBV20-1 and TRBJ2-4; 8 bases are shared with TRBD2. V gave up 3 bases and J gave up 7 bases; unmatched junction bases: 8. CDR1 and CDR2 (germline): DFQATT, SNEGSKA (reference sequence). The CDR3 covers 14 residues. CDR3 region: CSASPAGAINIQYF. CDR3 bases: TGCAGTGCTAGTCCAGCGGGAGCTATTAACATTCAGTACTTC.